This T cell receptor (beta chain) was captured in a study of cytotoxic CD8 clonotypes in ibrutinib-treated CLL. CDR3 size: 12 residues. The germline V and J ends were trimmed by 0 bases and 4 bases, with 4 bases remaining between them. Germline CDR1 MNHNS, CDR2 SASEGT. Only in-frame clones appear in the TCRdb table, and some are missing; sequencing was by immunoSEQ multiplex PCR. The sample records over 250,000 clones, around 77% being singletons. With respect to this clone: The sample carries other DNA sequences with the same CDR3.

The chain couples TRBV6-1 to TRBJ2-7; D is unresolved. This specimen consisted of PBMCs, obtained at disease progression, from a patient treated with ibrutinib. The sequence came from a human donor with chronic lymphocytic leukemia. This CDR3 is CASSEAGYEQYF. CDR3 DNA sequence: TGTGCCAGCAGTGAAGCAGGTTACGAGCAGTACTTC.